This TCR beta chain is drawn from a study of blood T cell repertoires in COVID-19. Study-level background: PBMCs, B-cell-depleted T cells, or T cells provided the cDNA or gDNA that made up the material.

This clone was seen just once. Unmatched junction bases numbered 8, after V lost 4 bases and J lost 5 bases. The CDR3 is 15 amino acids. Germline V CDR1 and CDR2: SSHAT, FNYEAQ (reference sequence). Per the study methods: Using reference gene primer amplification, nucleated cell counts were estimated. Using immunoSEQ multiplex PCR, the repertoire was profiled, and TCRdb retains in-frame clones only, with some absent. That table supplies the V and J calls and clone size; D and trimming were determined from the DNA. The data contain hundreds of thousands of clones, around 86% of them seen just once; the ten biggest clones take up 4.4%.

The source material was peripheral blood. This sequence originates from a man in his forties or fifties with acute or convalescent COVID-19. The chain uses TRBV7-7 and TRBJ2-5; TRBD2 agrees at 9 bases. DNA for the CDR3: TGTGCCAGCAGCTCCTCGGGACTAGCTGGGGAGACCCAGTACTTC. Protein: CASSSSGLAGETQYF.